Listed below are T cell receptor beta chains from one sample, sequenced in a study of blood T cell repertoires in COVID-19. Clones were sequenced by immunoSEQ multiplex PCR, and TCRdb holds only the in-frame ones, with some missing. The data hold about 45,000 clones, with approximately 85% observed a single time. Sequencing was performed on peripheral blood. The receptors here all came from a woman of 80 years or more with acute or convalescent COVID-19. Each CDR3 is given with its conserved first and last residue. The D gene is left open where the match is weak. For some rows the clone size is stated as once, few or many, or as a class when expanded; others skip it.

d_gene: .
j_gene: TRBJ2-7
abundance: .
v_gene: TRBV5-1
CDR3aa: CASSPNRDSYEQYF
CDR3nt: TGCGCCAGCAGCCCTAACCGTGACTCCTACGAGCAGTACTTC

d_gene: TRBD2
j_gene: TRBJ2-2
abundance: .
v_gene: TRBV7-2
CDR3aa: CASSPRGTSGLGGELFF
CDR3nt: TGTGCCAGCAGCCCCCGAGGGACTAGCGGGCTTGGAGGGGAGCTGTTTTTT

d_gene: .
j_gene: TRBJ2-7
abundance: .
v_gene: TRBV13
CDR3aa: CASSGQGLAVYEQYF
CDR3nt: TGTGCCAGCAGCGGACAGGGACTAGCTGTCTACGAGCAGTACTTC

d_gene: .
j_gene: TRBJ1-2
abundance: .
v_gene: TRBV6-6
CDR3aa: CASSRDNGYTF
CDR3nt: TGTGCCAGCAGCCGGGACAATGGCTACACCTTC

d_gene: TRBD2
j_gene: TRBJ2-1
abundance: .
v_gene: TRBV5-1
CDR3aa: CASSPEQRGSYNEQFF
CDR3nt: TGCGCCAGCAGCCCAGAACAGCGGGGTTCCTACAATGAGCAGTTCTTC

d_gene: .
j_gene: TRBJ1-2
abundance: once
v_gene: TRBV7-8
CDR3aa: CASSTGTSHYGYTF
CDR3nt: TGTGCCAGCAGCACAGGGACGTCCCACTATGGCTACACCTTC

d_gene: TRBD2
j_gene: TRBJ2-2
abundance: once
v_gene: TRBV7-9
CDR3aa: CASSFWLAGVTGELFF
CDR3nt: TGTGCCAGCAGCTTCTGGCTAGCGGGTGTCACCGGGGAGCTGTTTTTT

d_gene: .
j_gene: TRBJ1-1
abundance: few
v_gene: TRBV19
CDR3aa: CASSPPEVNTEAFF
CDR3nt: TGTGCCAGTTCACCACCGGAGGTCAACACTGAAGCTTTCTTT

d_gene: TRBD1
j_gene: TRBJ1-5
abundance: .
v_gene: TRBV2
CDR3aa: CASTPQGTQPQHF
CDR3nt: TGTGCCAGCACGCCACAGGGGACTCAGCCCCAGCATTTT

d_gene: .
j_gene: TRBJ2-7
abundance: .
v_gene: TRBV5-5
CDR3aa: CASSSTGSSYEQYF
CDR3nt: TGTGCCAGCAGCTCAACGGGTAGCTCCTACGAGCAGTACTTC

d_gene: .
j_gene: TRBJ2-7
abundance: .
v_gene: TRBV29-1
CDR3aa: CSVDLGGEQYF
CDR3nt: TGCAGCGTTGACCTCGGGGGCGAGCAGTACTTC

d_gene: TRBD1
j_gene: TRBJ1-3
abundance: once
v_gene: TRBV3-1/TRBV3-2
CDR3aa: CASSQDGTGRNTIYF
CDR3nt: TGTGCCAGCAGCCAAGATGGGACAGGGAGAAACACCATATATTTT

d_gene: .
j_gene: TRBJ1-1
abundance: .
v_gene: TRBV18
CDR3aa: CASSPMDGLGTEAFF
CDR3nt: TGTGCCAGCTCACCCATGGACGGACTAGGGACTGAAGCTTTCTTT

d_gene: .
j_gene: TRBJ1-3
abundance: .
v_gene: TRBV19
CDR3aa: CASSADSVSGNTIYF
CDR3nt: TGTGCCAGTAGTGCCGACAGCGTCTCTGGAAACACCATATATTTT

d_gene: .
j_gene: TRBJ1-5
abundance: once
v_gene: TRBV19
CDR3aa: CASSSPGGGSQPQHF
CDR3nt: TGTGCCAGTAGTTCCCCTGGTGGGGGGAGCCAGCCCCAGCATTTT

d_gene: TRBD1
j_gene: TRBJ1-4
abundance: .
v_gene: TRBV6-5
CDR3aa: CASTLRDRANEKLFF
CDR3nt: TGTGCCAGCACCCTCCGGGACAGGGCTAATGAAAAACTGTTTTTT

d_gene: .
j_gene: TRBJ2-6
abundance: once
v_gene: TRBV20-1
CDR3aa: CSASPGGTGSGANVLTF
CDR3nt: TGCAGTGCTAGTCCAGGAGGGACGGGCTCTGGGGCCAACGTCCTGACTTTC

d_gene: TRBD1
j_gene: TRBJ2-7
abundance: .
v_gene: TRBV11-2
CDR3aa: CASSRNRGSYEQYF
CDR3nt: TGTGCCAGCAGCCGCAACAGGGGTTCCTACGAGCAGTACTTC

d_gene: .
j_gene: TRBJ2-2
abundance: .
v_gene: TRBV5-4
CDR3aa: CASSLDLGPGELFF
CDR3nt: TGTGCCAGCAGCTTGGACCTAGGTCCCGGGGAGCTGTTTTTT

d_gene: TRBD1
j_gene: TRBJ1-5
abundance: .
v_gene: TRBV19
CDR3aa: CASSHQGQLANQPQHF
CDR3nt: TGTGCCAGTAGCCATCAGGGACAGCTGGCCAATCAGCCCCAGCATTTT

d_gene: TRBD1
j_gene: TRBJ1-3
abundance: few
v_gene: TRBV7-2
CDR3aa: CASSLRQGAGNTIYF
CDR3nt: TGTGCCAGCAGCTTAAGACAGGGGGCTGGAAACACCATATATTTT

d_gene: .
j_gene: TRBJ1-6
abundance: .
v_gene: TRBV28
CDR3aa: CASSWANSPLHF
CDR3nt: TGTGCCAGCAGTTGGGCGAATTCACCCCTCCACTTT

d_gene: .
j_gene: TRBJ2-2
abundance: .
v_gene: TRBV5-1
CDR3aa: CASSPVPNGELFF
CDR3nt: TGCGCCAGCAGCCCGGTCCCTAACGGGGAGCTGTTTTTT

d_gene: TRBD2
j_gene: TRBJ2-1
abundance: .
v_gene: TRBV6-4
CDR3aa: CASSGGTSGRYHNEQFF
CDR3nt: TGTGCCAGCAGTGGCGGGACTAGCGGGAGGTACCACAATGAGCAGTTCTTC

d_gene: TRBD1
j_gene: TRBJ1-6
abundance: .
v_gene: TRBV30
CDR3aa: CAWSASTGGSPLHF
CDR3nt: TGTGCCTGGAGTGCTTCAACAGGGGGTTCACCCCTCCACTTT

d_gene: .
j_gene: TRBJ1-2
abundance: .
v_gene: TRBV30
CDR3aa: CAWGTGYGYTF
CDR3nt: TGTGCCTGGGGGACGGGTTATGGCTACACCTTC

d_gene: .
j_gene: TRBJ2-3
abundance: .
v_gene: TRBV20-1
CDR3aa: CSAHVANTQYF
CDR3nt: TGCAGTGCTCACGTAGCAAATACGCAGTATTTT

d_gene: .
j_gene: TRBJ2-3
abundance: once
v_gene: TRBV14
CDR3aa: CASSRKQGTDTQYF
CDR3nt: TGTGCCAGCAGCCGAAAACAGGGAACAGATACGCAGTATTTT

d_gene: TRBD1
j_gene: TRBJ1-5
abundance: .
v_gene: TRBV30
CDR3aa: CAWSGGQGTQPQHF
CDR3nt: TGTGCCTGGAGTGGGGGACAGGGGACGCAACCCCAGCATTTT

d_gene: TRBD2
j_gene: TRBJ2-7
abundance: .
v_gene: TRBV3-1/TRBV3-2
CDR3aa: CASSPSGSSYEQYF
CDR3nt: TGTGCCAGCAGCCCTAGCGGGAGCTCCTACGAGCAGTACTTC

d_gene: .
j_gene: TRBJ2-2
abundance: .
v_gene: TRBV7-9
CDR3aa: CASIKNEATGELFF
CDR3nt: TGTGCCAGCATTAAAAACGAGGCCACCGGGGAGCTGTTTTTT

d_gene: .
j_gene: TRBJ1-1
abundance: .
v_gene: TRBV6-2/TRBV6-3
CDR3aa: CASSDGHENTEAFF
CDR3nt: TGTGCCAGCAGTGATGGACACGAGAACACTGAAGCTTTCTTT

d_gene: TRBD1
j_gene: TRBJ2-7
abundance: .
v_gene: TRBV2
CDR3aa: CASGRQGAIYEQYF
CDR3nt: TGTGCCAGCGGCCGACAGGGGGCGATCTACGAGCAGTACTTC

d_gene: TRBD1
j_gene: TRBJ1-2
abundance: .
v_gene: TRBV4-1
CDR3aa: CASSEWGQTGYTF
CDR3nt: TGCGCCAGCAGCGAGTGGGGACAGACTGGCTACACCTTC